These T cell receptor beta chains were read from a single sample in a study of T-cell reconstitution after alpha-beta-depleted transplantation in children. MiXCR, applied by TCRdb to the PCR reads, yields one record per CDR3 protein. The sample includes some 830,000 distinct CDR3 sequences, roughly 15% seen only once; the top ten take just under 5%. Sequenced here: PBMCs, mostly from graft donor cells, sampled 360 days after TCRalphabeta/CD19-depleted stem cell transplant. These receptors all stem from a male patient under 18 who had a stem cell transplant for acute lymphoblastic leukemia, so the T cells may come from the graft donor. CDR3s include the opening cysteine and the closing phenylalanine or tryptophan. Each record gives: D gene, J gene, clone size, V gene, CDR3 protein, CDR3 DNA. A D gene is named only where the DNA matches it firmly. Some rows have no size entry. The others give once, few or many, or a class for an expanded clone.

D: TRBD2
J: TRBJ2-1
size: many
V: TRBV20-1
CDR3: CSARDLTSGSSYNEQFF
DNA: TGCAGTGCTAGAGATCTCACTAGCGGAAGCTCCTACAATGAGCAGTTCTTC

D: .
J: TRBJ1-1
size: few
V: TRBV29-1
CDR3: CSVEDAAGHTEAFF
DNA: TGCAGCGTTGAAGATGCGGCGGGTCACACTGAAGCTTTCTTT

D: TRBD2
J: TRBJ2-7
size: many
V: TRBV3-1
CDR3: CASSPGLAGVAYEQYF
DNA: TGTGCCAGCAGCCCGGGACTAGCGGGAGTTGCCTACGAGCAGTACTTC

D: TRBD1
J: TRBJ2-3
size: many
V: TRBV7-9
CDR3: CASSSWDSLRADTQYF
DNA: TGTGCCAGCAGCTCCTGGGACAGCCTGAGGGCAGATACGCAGTATTTT

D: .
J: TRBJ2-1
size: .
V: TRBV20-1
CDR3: CSLLSNEQFF
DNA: TGCAGTCTTCTTTCCAATGAGCAGTTCTTC

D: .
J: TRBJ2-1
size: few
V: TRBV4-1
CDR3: CASTPTIAHKGGTNEQFF
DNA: TGCGCCAGCACCCCAACTATAGCGCACAAGGGGGGGACGAATGAGCAGTTCTTC

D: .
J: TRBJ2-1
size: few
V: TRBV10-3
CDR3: CAISRQGWFHEQFF
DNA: TGTGCCATCTCGCGGCAGGGGTGGTTCCATGAGCAGTTCTTC

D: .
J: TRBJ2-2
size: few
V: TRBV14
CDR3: CASSHHIDTGELFF
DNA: TGTGCCAGCAGTCATCACATTGACACCGGGGAGCTGTTTTTT

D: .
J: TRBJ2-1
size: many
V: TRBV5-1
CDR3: CASSLVLSSRSNEQFF
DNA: TGCGCCAGCAGCTTGGTTTTGAGTAGTCGGTCCAATGAGCAGTTCTTC

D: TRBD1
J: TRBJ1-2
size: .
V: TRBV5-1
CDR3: CASSLGDRGPYGYTF
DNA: TGCGCCAGCAGCTTGGGCGACAGGGGGCCTTATGGCTACACCTTC